This T cell receptor (beta chain) was obtained from a study of T cells in Graves' hyperthyroidism and ophthalmopathy. Per the germline V gene, CDR1 is DFQATT and CDR2 is SNEGSKA (reference sequence). The CDR3 has 16 amino acids. V was shortened by 6 bases and J by 0 bases, with 17 bases between the two germline ends. This clonotype was counted many times. Amplification targeted TCR beta CDR3 regions from RNA transcripts. HTBI primers were employed in a first-round RT-PCR of the TCR CDR3. TCRdb processed the multiplex PCR reads anew with MiXCR; each CDR3 protein has one entry. The sample comprises hundreds of thousands of distinct CDR3 sequences, just under 20% of which are singletons, and about 45% rests with the top ten.

The sample comprised blood. The V gene is TRBV20-1, the J gene TRBJ2-2; maybe TRBD1 (5 bases). This TCR was sampled from a man between 40 and 49 years old with Graves' ophthalmopathy. As DNA, the CDR3 is TGCAGTGCCGCGCGCCTACAGGCACCGAACACCGGGGAGCTGTTTTTT. Its protein product is CSAARLQAPNTGELFF.